Listed here are 30 T cell receptor beta chains from one sample, sequenced in a study of cytomegalovirus exposure and HLA in healthy donors. The PCR employed 60 Vbeta primers together with 13 Jbeta primers. Libraries were prepared by immunoSEQ multiplex PCR; TCRdb keeps only in-frame clonotypes and omits some of them. The sample carries roughly 170,000 clones, around 75% recorded once. Input material: PBMCs. All receptors derive from a female donor in good health and CMV-seronegative.

The V and J genes are TRBV9 and TRBJ2-1; the D gene is possibly TRBD2 (5 bases). The CDR3 has 17 residues. The V and J ends lost 3 bases and 7 bases respectively, with 23 bases between them. The germline CDR1 and CDR2 sequences are SGDLS and YYNGEE. CDR3 residues: CASSAPRGLEVENEQFF. The CDR3 region has the DNA TGTGCCAGCAGCGCCCCCCGAGGGCTGGAGGTGGAGAATGAGCAGTTCTTC.

V gene TRBV4-1 combines with J gene TRBJ1-2; D gene ambiguous. This CDR3 region has 15 residues. Trimming shortened V by 1 base and J by 4 bases, and 13 bases separated the two germline ends. The germline gives CDR1 MGHRA, CDR2 YSYEKL. The CDR3 sequence is CASSQGSGYFYGYTF. The DNA for the CDR3 is TGCGCCAGCAGCCAAGGGTCAGGCTACTTCTATGGCTACACCTTC.

The chain uses TRBV6-5 and TRBJ2-7; 9 bases line up with TRBD1. CDR1 is MNHEY and CDR2 is SVGAGI in the germline V gene. The CDR3 contains 13 residues. J lost 1 base, V lost 10 bases, and 5 bases had no gene match. The CDR3 is CATGTGPSYEQYF. CDR3 bases: TGTGCCACCGGGACAGGGCCATCCTACGAGCAGTACTTC.

This chain joins TRBV2 and TRBJ2-1, with D perhaps TRBD2 (6 bases). Germline V gene lookup returns CDR1 SNHLY and CDR2 FYNNEI. The CDR3 length is 13 residues. Trimming removed 7 bases at V and 9 bases at J, with 16 bases between. The CDR3 DNA is TGTGCCAGCATCAAAGGTGAGGGAGGTGAGCAGTTCTTC. It encodes CASIKGEGGEQFF. The complete variable domain, with remaining parts taken from reference TRBV2 and TRBJ2-1, reads EPEVTQTPSHQVTQMGQEVILRCVPISNHLYFYWYRQILGQKVEFLVSFYNNEISEKSEIFDDQFSVERPDGSNFTLKIRSTKLEDSAMYFCASIKGEGGEQFFGPGTRLTVL.

J is TRBJ2-3 and V is TRBV5-8; TRBD2 might be the D (5 bases). Germline loops: CDR1 SGHTS, CDR2 YDEGEE. V was pared by 2 bases and J by 2 bases, with 15 bases between. The CDR3 is 16 residues long. The CDR3 loop is CASSLRGFTDTDTQYF. The CDR3 DNA reads as TGTGCCAGCAGCTTACGAGGGTTTACCGACACAGATACGCAGTATTTT.

V gene TRBV19 combines with J gene TRBJ2-6; the D gene is possibly TRBD1 (6 bases). The germline V gene encodes CDR1 LNHDA and CDR2 SQIVND (reference sequence). Trimming pared 8 bases from V and 2 bases from J, leaving 13 bases between. This CDR3 is built from 15 residues. The CDR3 region has the DNA TGTGCCAGTTCCCTGGGGGCGGCTGGGGCCAACGTCCTGACTTTC. Its protein product is CASSLGAAGANVLTF.

The chain combines TRBV5-5 with TRBJ2-6; TRBD1 matches 7 bases. This CDR3 has 15 residues. The V gene's germline CDR1 is SGHKS and CDR2 YYEKEE (reference sequence). Trimming at V came to 1 base and at J to 2 bases, leaving 0 bases not matched to a gene. The CDR3 DNA follows: TGTGCCAGCAGCTTGACAGGGGCTGGGGCCAACGTCCTGACTTTC. It specifies CASSLTGAGANVLTF.

The chain is built from TRBV2 and TRBJ1-1; TRBD1 agrees at 9 bases. With V trimmed by 6 bases and J by 11 bases, 10 bases remained unmatched. CDR3 length equals 13 residues. CDR1 and CDR2 from the germline V gene are SNHLY and FYNNEI. CDR3 sequence: CASSLLRDREAFF. The CDR3 nucleotides read TGTGCCAGCAGCCTCTTGCGGGACAGGGAGGCTTTCTTT.

The chain combines TRBV7-2 with TRBJ1-3; no reliable D call. Germline V CDR1 and CDR2: SGHTA, FQGNSA. CDR3 size: 15 residues. V was cut by 0 bases and J by 5 bases, with 11 bases left in between. The DNA for the CDR3 is TGTGCCAGCAGCTTAGCGACGGCAGGTCGAAACACCATATATTTT. Protein sequence: CASSLATAGRNTIYF.

The rearrangement links TRBV4-3 to TRBJ1-1; D possibly corresponds to TRBD1 (5 bases). V shed 1 base and J shed 1 base, with 10 bases lying between them. The germline V gene encodes CDR1 LGHNA and CDR2 YSLEER. The CDR3 totals 15 residues. DNA of the CDR3: TGCGCCAGCAGCCAAGTTAGTACAGGGAACACTGAAGCTTTCTTT. It translates to CASSQVSTGNTEAFF.

The chain employs TRBV4-1 and TRBJ2-7; 8 positions match TRBD1. The CDR3 has 16 amino acids. CDR1 is MGHRA, CDR2 YSYEKL, per germline. V dropped 0 bases and J dropped 0; count of bases not matched to a gene: 4. The CDR3 nucleotides are TGCGCCAGCAGCCAAGACCACACAGGGGGCTCCTACGAGCAGTACTTC. Translation gives CASSQDHTGGSYEQYF.

The rearrangement links TRBV2 to TRBJ1-6, with D unresolved. The CDR3 is made up of 14 amino acids. The V end was cut by 1 base, the J end by 10 bases, with 11 bases between. Germline V CDR1 and CDR2: SNHLY, FYNNEI. The CDR3 coding sequence is TGTGCCAGCAGTGAAGAATCAGGTCGCTCACCCCTCCACTTT. Residues: CASSEESGRSPLHF. Supplemented by reference TRBV2 and TRBJ1-6, the full variable domain reads EPEVTQTPSHQVTQMGQEVILRCVPISNHLYFYWYRQILGQKVEFLVSFYNNEISEKSEIFDDQFSVERPDGSNFTLKIRSTKLEDSAMYFCASSEESGRSPLHFGNGTRLTVT.

The chain uses TRBV7-3 and TRBJ2-1; D is unresolved. This CDR3 is 12 amino acids long. The germline V and J ends were trimmed by 4 bases and 8 bases, with 9 bases remaining between them. Germline lookup yields CDR1 SGHTA and CDR2 FQGTGA. The CDR3 loop is CASSSRRDEQFF. In DNA, the CDR3 is TGTGCCAGCAGCTCCCGTCGGGATGAGCAGTTCTTC.

The chain couples TRBV7-2 to TRBJ2-1; 9 positions agree with TRBD2. The germline V gene has CDR1 SGHTA and CDR2 FQGNSA. The V and J ends lost 5 bases and 4 bases, in that order; junction bases with no gene match: 9. The CDR3 has 16 residues. CDR3 residues: CASSRFSGSGYNEQFF. DNA for the CDR3: TGTGCCAGCAGCCGATTTAGCGGGAGTGGTTACAATGAGCAGTTCTTC.

V and J are TRBV19 and TRBJ2-3; 12 nucleotides agree with TRBD1. The V segment lost 9 bases and the J segment 7 bases; nucleotides outside the gene matches: 17. The CDR3 runs to 17 residues. Germline values: CDR1 LNHDA, CDR2 SQIVND (reference sequence). CDR3 residues: CASHGLYPGTGGNTQYF. The CDR3 nucleotides read TGTGCCAGCCACGGCCTATACCCCGGGACAGGGGGCAATACGCAGTATTTT.

The chain carries TRBV19 and TRBJ1-5; D may be TRBD1 (6 bases). The CDR3 sequence is 12 residues long. V lost 8 bases and J lost 4, with 9 bases in between. The V gene's germline CDR1 is LNHDA and CDR2 SQIVND (reference sequence). CDR3 amino acids: CASDDRNQPQHF. The CDR3, as DNA: TGTGCCAGTGACGACAGGAATCAGCCCCAGCATTTT. Using reference TRBV19 and TRBJ1-5 for the parts outside the CDR3, the full variable domain is DGGITQSPKYLFRKEGQNVTLSCEQNLNHDAMYWYRQDPGQGLRLIYYSQIVNDFQKGDIAEGYSVSREKKESFPLTVTSAQKNPTAFYLCASDDRNQPQHFGDGTRLSIL.

The J gene is TRBJ1-4, the V gene TRBV19; D remains unclear. Germline loops: CDR1 LNHDA, CDR2 SQIVND (reference sequence). This CDR3 region has 14 residues. Between the trimmed V and J ends, which lost 6 bases and 2 bases, there was a span of 10 bases. CDR3 protein: CASRRWLTNEKLFF. The CDR3 coding sequence is TGTGCCAGTAGGCGGTGGCTGACTAATGAAAAACTGTTTTTT.

The chain couples TRBV10-2 to TRBJ2-7, with D maybe TRBD1 (7 bases). CDR1 and CDR2 from the germline V gene are WSHSY and SAAADI. The CDR3 consists of 13 residues. Trimming pared 5 bases from V and 2 bases from J, leaving 10 bases between. This chain's CDR3 is CASSQGEAYEQYF. The CDR3 DNA reads as TGCGCCAGCAGTCAGGGGGAGGCCTACGAGCAGTACTTC.

The V gene is TRBV21-1, the J gene TRBJ2-7; the table names TRBD2, a call not compared with the DNA. TRBV21-1 is assigned pseudogene status. There are 16 residues in the CDR3. Here the CDR3 reads CASSKDAPEGFYEQYF. In DNA form, the CDR3 reads TGTGCCAGCAGCAAGGATGCCCCTGAGGGTTTCTACGAGCAGTACTTC.

The chain has TRBV5-8 and TRBJ2-3; weak D call: TRBD2 (6 bases). Germline V lookup: CDR1 SGHTS, CDR2 YDEGEE. V lost 0 bases and J 0 bases, leaving 14 bases between the germline ends. CDR3 length: 17 residues. In nucleotides, the CDR3 is TGTGCCAGCAGCTTGGGAGGTCGGCGGGGTAGCACAGATACGCAGTATTTT. Protein product: CASSLGGRRGSTDTQYF.

This clone was observed a few times. The chain links TRBV18 to TRBJ2-7; D is ambiguous. This CDR3 has 13 residues. Trimming took 2 bases from V and 7 from J, leaving 12 bases between them. Looked up from germline, CDR1 is KGHSH and CDR2 is LQKENI. CDR3 amino acids: CASSPASGEEQYF. In DNA, the CDR3 is TGTGCCAGCTCACCAGCCTCAGGTGAAGAGCAGTACTTC.

This rearrangement joins TRBV4-3 to TRBJ2-1, with TRBD2 matching over 8 bases. From germline, CDR1 is LGHNA and CDR2 YSLEER. The CDR3 runs to 16 residues. Trimming at V came to 5 bases and at J to 3 bases, leaving 9 bases not matched to a gene. The chain's CDR3 is CASSVKRGPHYNEQFF. The CDR3 DNA follows: TGCGCCAGCAGCGTCAAGCGGGGGCCGCACTACAATGAGCAGTTCTTC.

The chain uses TRBV12-5 and TRBJ2-1; 10 bases line up with TRBD1. The CDR3 spans 15 residues. V dropped 6 bases and J dropped 4; count of bases not matched to a gene: 6. The germline gives CDR1 LGHNT, CDR2 FRNRAP. The CDR3 nucleotides are TGTGCTAGTGGCACCGACAGGGGGCGATACAATGAGCAGTTCTTC. Its protein product is CASGTDRGRYNEQFF. Supplemented by reference TRBV12-5 and TRBJ2-1, the full variable domain reads DARVTQTPRHKVTEMGQEVTMRCQPILGHNTVFWYRQTMMQGLELLAYFRNRAPLDDSGMPKDRFSAEMPDATLATLKIQPSEPRDSAVYFCASGTDRGRYNEQFFGPGTRLTVL.

The gene calls are TRBV4-2 and TRBJ1-2; D not resolved. Per germline, CDR1 LGHNA and CDR2 YNFKEQ. The CDR3 is 13 amino acids. V lost 6 bases, J lost 0 bases, and 8 bases lay in between. CDR3 DNA sequence: TGTGCCAGCAGACCCAGAACTAACTATGGCTACACCTTC. Encoded protein: CASRPRTNYGYTF.

This clone has more than one count but fewer than ten. The genes are TRBV20-1 and TRBJ2-3; no clear D. The germline V gene encodes CDR1 DFQATT and CDR2 SNEGSKA (reference sequence). This CDR3 has 10 residues. V was shortened by 3 bases and J by 6 bases, with 4 bases between the two germline ends. CDR3 residues: CSASVDTQYF. Written as DNA, the CDR3 is TGCAGTGCTAGCGTCGATACGCAGTATTTT.

The V and J genes are TRBV2 and TRBJ2-2, with TRBD2 identical over 8 bases. Germline trimming cut 1 base from V and 5 bases from J; bases unmatched to any gene: 12. CDR1 and CDR2 from the germline V gene are SNHLY and FYNNEI. This CDR3 has 18 amino acids. CDR3 DNA: TGTGCCAGCAGTGAAGAGCCGGGACTAGTCCGGGGAACCGGGGAGCTGTTTTTT. Protein: CASSEEPGLVRGTGELFF.

The rearrangement joins TRBV5-1 to TRBJ2-1, with 11 nucleotides matching TRBD2. J was trimmed by 0 bases and V by 0 bases; bases with no gene match: 8. From germline, CDR1 is SGHRS and CDR2 YFSETQ. The CDR3 covers 19 residues. The CDR3 DNA reads TGCGCCAGCAGCTTGGTGAGGCTAGCGGGGGGAAGCTCCTACAATGAGCAGTTCTTC. Amino acids: CASSLVRLAGGSSYNEQFF.

In this sample, this clone turned up once. This chain joins TRBV19 and TRBJ2-7; 7 nucleotides agree with TRBD1. This CDR3 is 15 amino acids long. Germline CDR1 is LNHDA and CDR2 is SQIVND (reference sequence). Trimming took 5 bases from V and 9 from J; bases not matched to a gene: 16. In DNA form, the CDR3 reads TGTGCCAGTAGTTCCTCGACAGGGATCCCTACGAGGCAGTACTTC. Encoded protein: CASSSSTGIPTRQYF.

The chain couples TRBV13 to TRBJ2-1, with D tentatively TRBD2 (6 bases). V shed 1 base and J shed 13 bases, with 8 bases lying between them. This CDR3 is built from 11 residues. The germline gives CDR1 PRHDT, CDR2 FYEKMQ (reference sequence). The CDR3 spells CASSLVGTQFF. In DNA form, the CDR3 reads TGTGCCAGCAGCTTAGTGGGGACTCAGTTCTTC.

This chain joins TRBV18 and TRBJ1-2, with D maybe TRBD1 (5 bases). Germline V gives CDR1 KGHSH, CDR2 LQKENI. Trimming pared 3 bases from V and 3 bases from J, leaving 11 bases between. The CDR3 covers 14 residues. As DNA, the CDR3 is TGTGCCAGCTCACCCGCGCGGGGCGACTATGGCTACACCTTC. Protein product: CASSPARGDYGYTF.